The 5 T cell receptor beta chains in this list originate from one sample, sequenced in a study of T-cell memory formation after mild COVID-19. From the 5' RACE reads, TCRdb called clonotypes with MiXCR, one entry per CDR3 protein. The data show 50,000 to 75,000 distinct CDR3 sequences, about 9.4% seen once. Sequencing was carried out using PBMCs or a T cell subset sorted from them (not recorded which). These receptors came from a young man who had mild COVID-19 (a few samples of this study predate the infection). Cell type and time point are not known.

The V call is TRBV7-3, the J call TRBJ2-2; a possible D gene is TRBD1 (6 bases). CDR3 length: 14 amino acids. V was cut by 5 bases and J by 2 bases, with 9 bases left in between. Germline V gives CDR1 SGHTA, CDR2 FQGTGA. DNA for the CDR3: TGTGCCAGCAGCCCGGGACAAAACACCGGGGAGCTGTTTTTT. It translates to CASSPGQNTGELFF.

CDR3 DNA sequence: TGTGCCAGCAGGGTTCAACTAGCGTTATTAGAGACCCAGTACTTC. Its translation: CASRVQLALLETQYF. The V and J genes are TRBV6-1 and TRBJ2-5; 7 nucleotides agree with TRBD2. V shed 6 bases and J 4 bases; nucleotides not matched to a gene: 11. This CDR3 has 15 amino acids. CDR1 MNHNS and CDR2 SASEGT come from the germline V gene.

The V call is TRBV5-6, the J call TRBJ1-1; 12 bases align to TRBD1. Germline V gene lookup returns CDR1 SGHDT and CDR2 YYEEEE. V shed 0 bases, J shed 6 bases, and the junction held 3 bases outside the gene matches. This CDR3 comprises 15 residues. The CDR3 reads CASSLAGQGAPEAFF. CDR3 nucleotides: TGTGCCAGCAGCTTGGCGGGACAGGGGGCTCCTGAAGCTTTCTTT.

This clonotype was seen repeatedly, ten times or more. In DNA form, the CDR3 reads TGTGCCAGCAAAAAGATGGGCACCCGAGGGAGCGCCTACGAGCAGTACTTC. Translated: CASKKMGTRGSAYEQYF. The V call is TRBV6-2 or TRBV6-3, the J call TRBJ2-7; a possible D gene is TRBD2 (5 bases). Germline V gene data show CDR1 as MNHEY and CDR2 as SVGEGT. Trimming removed 7 bases at V and 2 bases at J, with 24 bases between. CDR3 length equals 17 residues.

This clonotype was found a few times. The rearrangement joins TRBV6-5 to TRBJ1-2; tentatively, D is TRBD1 (5 bases). V was trimmed by 6 bases and J by 4 bases, leaving 12 bases between them. Germline values: CDR1 MNHEY, CDR2 SVGAGI. The CDR3 covers 13 residues. CDR3 DNA sequence: TGTGCCAGCAGCCCGGGACGGATCTATGGCTACACCTTC. It is translated as CASSPGRIYGYTF.